The clone carrying this T cell receptor (beta chain) has only one observation. These data come from a study of cytomegalovirus exposure and HLA in healthy donors. The CDR3 loop spans 15 amino acids. V dropped 2 bases and J dropped 3; count of bases not matched to a gene: 0. The PCR used 60 Vbeta and 13 Jbeta primers. The protocol was immunoSEQ multiplex PCR, while the TCRdb copy is restricted to in-frame clones and leaves out a portion. Among 110,000 or so clones, about 68% were seen once, and the ten largest hold about 4.2%. This TCR was recovered from a woman between 35 and 50 years old in good health and CMV-seropositive. Sequencing used PBMCs. This chain connects TRBV23-1 to TRBJ2-1; TRBD2 agrees at 11 bases. TRBV23-1 is labeled an ORF, and its function is uncertain. CDR3 coding DNA: TGCGCCAGCAGTCAAGGGACTAGCGGCTACAATGAGCAGTTCTTC. This sequence encodes CASSQGTSGYNEQFF.